The T cell receptor (beta chain) under discussion was sequenced for a study of shared clonotypes between healthy human individuals. Repertoires were generated with immunoSEQ multiplex PCR, while TCRdb's copy carries only in-frame clones and drops some. The sample comprises roughly 500,000 clones, 70% to 80% of which are singletons, and 13% rests with the top ten. Healthy and HIV-negative, the adult donors had no recent acute infections or vaccinations. This clone was observed a handful of times. The germline V gene has CDR1 SGHTA and CDR2 FQGNSA. Trimming took 5 bases from V and 9 from J, leaving 12 bases between them. CDR3 length: 12 amino acids.

The rearrangement uses TRBV7-2 and TRBJ2-3; D may be TRBD1 (7 bases). Source material: PBMCs. This TCR derives from a woman in her thirties or forties in good health. Some clones in this sample may be carry-over from other donors' samples. CDR3 DNA sequence: TGTGCCAGCAGCCGGCAGGGGGGCACGCAGTATTTT. This translates into CASSRQGGTQYF.